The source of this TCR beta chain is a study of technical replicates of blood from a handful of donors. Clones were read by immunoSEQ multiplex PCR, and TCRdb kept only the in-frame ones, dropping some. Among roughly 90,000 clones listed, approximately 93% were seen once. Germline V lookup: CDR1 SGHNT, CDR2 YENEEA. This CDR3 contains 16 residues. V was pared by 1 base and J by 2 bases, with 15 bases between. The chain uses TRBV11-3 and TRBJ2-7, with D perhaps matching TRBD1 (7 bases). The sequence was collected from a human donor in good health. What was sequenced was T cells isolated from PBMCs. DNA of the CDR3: TGTGCCAGCAGCTTAGGCTCCAGGGGGGCCACCTACGAGCAGTACTTC. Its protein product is CASSLGSRGATYEQYF. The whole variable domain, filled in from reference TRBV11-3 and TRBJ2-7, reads EAGVVQSPRYKIIEKKQPVAFWCNPISGHNTLYWYLQNLGQGPELLIRYENEEAVDDSQLPKDRFSAERLKGVDSTLKIQPAELGDSAVYLCASSLGSRGATYEQYFGPGTRLTVT.